The 25 T cell receptor beta chains in this list originate from one sample, sequenced in a study of T cell clonotyping in hematopoietic cell transplantation. Profiling relied on immunoSEQ multiplex PCR, and the TCRdb table lists in-frame clones only, not all of them. Counted here are roughly 13,000 clones, roughly 92% occurring once; the ten biggest clones make up 6% to 8.5%. Material: PBMCs, obtained 100 days after allogeneic stem cell transplant. These TCRs come from a female patient aged 50 to 65 who had an allogeneic stem cell transplant from an unrelated donor, so the T cells may come from the graft donor. Some clones in this sample may be carry-over from other donors' samples.

The rearrangement joins TRBV6-4 to TRBJ1-1, with TRBD1 matching over 7 bases. V shed 6 bases and J 4 bases; nucleotides not matched to a gene: 8. The V gene's germline CDR1 is MRHNA and CDR2 SNTAGT. This CDR3 region has 14 residues. CDR3 region: CASSFNRGVTEAFF. CDR3 DNA: TGTGCCAGCAGCTTTAACAGGGGCGTCACTGAAGCTTTCTTT.

This chain joins TRBV29-1 and TRBJ2-3; TRBD2 aligns across 8 bases. This CDR3 is built from 13 residues. Germline V gives CDR1 SQVTM, CDR2 ANQGSEA. Trimming removed 6 bases from V and 5 bases from J; junction bases left unmatched: 7. The CDR3 loop is CSVKRGSVDTQYF. The CDR3 DNA reads as TGCAGCGTCAAGCGGGGGAGCGTAGATACGCAGTATTTT.

In this sample, this clone turned up a few times. The chain employs TRBV28 and TRBJ1-1; no clear D gene. CDR1 and CDR2 from the germline V gene are MDHEN and SYDVKM. The CDR3 runs 12 residues. V was trimmed by 7 bases and J by 10 bases, leaving 16 bases between them. The CDR3 reads CASISPARVAFF. As DNA, the CDR3 is TGTGCCAGCATTAGCCCCGCCCGAGTAGCTTTCTTT.

The chain joins TRBV29-1 to TRBJ1-2; 8 nucleotides align to TRBD1. After removal of 1 base from V and 5 bases from J, the junction contained 9 bases not matched to a gene. The CDR3 totals 15 residues. Germline lookup yields CDR1 SQVTM and CDR2 ANQGSEA. The CDR3 loop reads CSVEAGTGFSYGYTF. DNA of the CDR3: TGCAGCGTTGAAGCCGGGACAGGTTTCTCGTATGGCTACACCTTC.

J is TRBJ1-1 and V is TRBV5-1; TRBD1 is a possible D gene (6 bases). Per the germline V gene, CDR1 is SGHRS and CDR2 is YFSETQ. There are 13 residues in the CDR3. The V end lost 3 bases, the J end lost 4 bases, and 10 bases lay between the germline ends. This CDR3 is CASSSGQSTEAFF. In DNA, the CDR3 is TGCGCCAGCAGCTCCGGACAGAGCACTGAAGCTTTCTTT.

The chain links TRBV30 to TRBJ1-1; D not resolved. The CDR3 totals 12 residues. Germline V CDR1 and CDR2: GTSNPN, SVGIG (reference sequence). V lost 3 bases to trimming and J lost 5 bases, with 10 bases between them. CDR3 protein: CAWRLTATEAFF. The CDR3 DNA reads TGTGCCTGGAGATTGACGGCGACTGAAGCTTTCTTT.

V usage is TRBV19 and J usage is TRBJ1-5, with a weak D call TRBD1 (5 bases). V lost 1 base, J lost 0 bases, and 10 bases lay in between. This CDR3 contains 16 residues. The germline V gene has CDR1 LNHDA and CDR2 SQIVND (reference sequence). CDR3 coding DNA: TGTGCCAGTAGTATAGTCGGAGGGGATAGCAATCAGCCCCAGCATTTT. It yields the protein CASSIVGGDSNQPQHF. The whole variable domain, remainder taken from reference TRBV19 and TRBJ1-5, is DGGITQSPKYLFRKEGQNVTLSCEQNLNHDAMYWYRQDPGQGLRLIYYSQIVNDFQKGDIAEGYSVSREKKESFPLTVTSAQKNPTAFYLCASSIVGGDSNQPQHFGDGTRLSIL.

This chain connects TRBV7-2 to TRBJ2-5; possible D gene TRBD1, 5 bases. The CDR3 sequence is 13 residues long. Trimming took 5 bases from V and 2 from J, leaving 9 bases between them. Germline V CDR1 and CDR2: SGHTA, FQGNSA. CDR3 sequence reads: CASSPGPQETQYF. As DNA, the CDR3 is TGTGCCAGCAGCCCAGGGCCACAAGAGACCCAGTACTTC. Variable domain in full (rest from reference TRBV7-2 and TRBJ2-5): GAGVSQSPSNKVTEKGKDVELRCDPISGHTALYWYRQSLGQGLEFLIYFQGNSAPDKSGLPSDRFSAERTGGSVSTLTIQRTQQEDSAVYLCASSPGPQETQYFGPGTRLLVL.

This chain uses TRBV6-1 with TRBJ2-7, with 10 bases aligning to TRBD2. The trim removed 2 bases at V and 6 bases at J, leaving 10 bases unmatched. The V gene's germline CDR1 is MNHNS and CDR2 SASEGT. This CDR3 region has 16 residues. CDR3 in amino acids: CASSELNSGTSAEQYV. In DNA, the CDR3 is TGTGCCAGCAGTGAATTGAACTCGGGGACTAGCGCCGAGCAGTACGTC.

The rearrangement joins TRBV27 to TRBJ1-2; 9 bases agree with TRBD1. Per the germline V gene, CDR1 is MNHEY and CDR2 is SMNVEV (reference sequence). V was pared by 3 bases and J by 2 bases, with 4 bases of the junction left unmatched. The CDR3 has 15 amino acids. This chain's CDR3 is CASSFPTGGNYGYTF. The CDR3 DNA sequence: TGTGCCAGCAGTTTTCCGACAGGGGGGAACTATGGCTACACCTTC.

This rearrangement joins TRBV28 to TRBJ1-5, with 9 bases lining up with TRBD1. The CDR3 is 17 amino acids. Unmatched junction bases numbered 14, after V lost 6 bases and J lost 5 bases. The germline V gene encodes CDR1 MDHEN and CDR2 SYDVKM. CDR3 sequence: CASSLNLYRGPYQPQHF. The CDR3 coding sequence is TGTGCCAGCAGCCTGAACCTCTACAGGGGGCCTTATCAGCCCCAGCATTTT.

The chain is built from TRBV21-1 and TRBJ1-5. TRBV21-1 has pseudogene status. The CDR3 extends over 12 amino acids. CDR3: CASSNSDQPQHF. CDR3 DNA: TGTGCCAGCAGCAACTCCGATCAGCCCCAGCATTTT.

This chain's CDR3 is CASSLVGSTDTQYF. The CDR3 nucleotides read TGTGCCAGCAGCTTAGTCGGCTCCACAGATACGCAGTATTTT. This chain connects TRBV7-2 to TRBJ2-3, with D uncertain. V gave up 1 base and J gave up 2 bases, with 7 bases separating them. Germline V gene sequence: CDR1 SGHTA, CDR2 FQGNSA. The CDR3 runs 14 residues.

This sequence joins TRBV6-5 and TRBJ1-1, with TRBD1 matching over 8 bases. V was clipped by 6 bases and J by 5 bases; unmatched bases: 2. This CDR3 comprises 12 residues. Germline CDR1 and CDR2: MNHEY and SVGAGI. The DNA for the CDR3 is TGTGCCAGCAGCACAGGGGGAACTGAAGCTTTCTTT. Translating it yields CASSTGGTEAFF.

The CDR3 sequence is CASTLDKYSNQPQHF. In DNA, the CDR3 is TGTGCCAGTACCCTGGACAAATATAGCAATCAGCCCCAGCATTTT. V and J are TRBV19 and TRBJ1-5; weak D call: TRBD1 (5 bases). The CDR3 is made up of 15 amino acids. Germline V CDR1 and CDR2: LNHDA, SQIVND (reference sequence). The germline V and J ends were trimmed by 7 bases and 0 bases, with 13 bases remaining between them.

V usage is TRBV10-3 and J usage is TRBJ2-5; the match to TRBD2 covers 13 bases. Germline-derived CDR1 and CDR2 are ENHRY and SYGVKD. V shed 0 bases and J 5 bases; nucleotides not matched to a gene: 9. This CDR3 spans 18 amino acids. Written as DNA, the CDR3 is TGTGCCATCAGTGAGTCGAAGGCCGCGGGACTAGCGGGGGAGACCCAGTACTTC. Translation: CAISESKAAGLAGETQYF.

The chain employs TRBV2 and TRBJ2-7; D remains ambiguous. The CDR3 runs 12 residues. Germline V gene sequence: CDR1 SNHLY, CDR2 FYNNEI. Trimming removed 4 bases at V and 2 bases at J, with 6 bases between. CDR3 in amino acids: CASSGQAYEQYV. In DNA form, the CDR3 reads TGTGCCAGCAGTGGTCAGGCCTACGAGCAGTACGTC.

The chain links TRBV5-8 to TRBJ2-6; D not certain. The CDR3 length is 15 residues. Trimming took off 0 bases at V and 2 bases at J, with 6 bases between the two ends. Germline V lookup: CDR1 SGHTS, CDR2 YDEGEE. DNA for the CDR3: TGTGCCAGCAGCTTGGGGCAGGCTGGGGCCAACGTCCTGACTTTC. Protein sequence: CASSLGQAGANVLTF.

The genes are TRBV6-5 and TRBJ2-7, with 12 nucleotides matching TRBD2. V shed 2 bases and J 1 base; nucleotides not matched to a gene: 3. CDR1 is MNHEY and CDR2 is SVGAGI in the germline V gene. There are 16 residues in the CDR3. DNA for the CDR3: TGTGCCAGCAGTTACCGGACTAGCGGGGTTTCCTACGAGCAGTACTTC. This sequence encodes CASSYRTSGVSYEQYF.

This sequence joins TRBV11-2 and TRBJ1-2; no clear D. Trimming shortened V by 0 bases and J by 3 bases, and 5 bases separated the two germline ends. Per the germline V gene, CDR1 is SGHAT and CDR2 is FQNNGV. CDR3 size: 13 residues. DNA for the CDR3: TGTGCCAGCAGCTTAGAACGGCACTATGGCTACACCTTC. Amino acid sequence: CASSLERHYGYTF. Together with reference TRBV11-2 and TRBJ1-2, the CDR3 gives the full variable domain: EAGVAQSPRYKIIEKRQSVAFWCNPISGHATLYWYQQILGQGPKLLIQFQNNGVVDDSQLPKDRFSAERLKGVDSTLKIQPAKLEDSAVYLCASSLERHYGYTFGSGTRLTVV.

This clone was seen only a few times. V usage is TRBV28 and J usage is TRBJ1-5, with D maybe TRBD1 (5 bases). Germline CDR1 is MDHEN and CDR2 is SYDVKM. Trimming took off 6 bases at V and 5 bases at J, with 8 bases between the two ends. The CDR3 spans 12 residues. The CDR3 bases are TGTGCCAGCAGCTGGGGGTATCAGCCCCAGCATTTT. Translated, it gives CASSWGYQPQHF.

The rearrangement links TRBV29-1 to TRBJ2-3, with D tentatively TRBD1 (5 bases). The germline V gene encodes CDR1 SQVTM and CDR2 ANQGSEA. CDR3 length: 14 residues. Trimming pared 4 bases from V and 5 bases from J, leaving 16 bases between. The CDR3 loop reads CSVGTPRERDTQYF. CDR3 coding DNA: TGCAGCGTTGGGACACCAAGGGAAAGAGATACGCAGTATTTT.

The chain links TRBV14 to TRBJ2-2; maybe TRBD1 (6 bases). V was shortened by 6 bases and J by 2 bases, with 16 bases between the two germline ends. Germline V gene lookup returns CDR1 SGHDN and CDR2 FVKESK. The CDR3 extends over 16 amino acids. The CDR3 DNA is TGTGCCAGCAGTCCTCTTTCGGGACATAACACCGGGGAGCTGTTTTTT. This translates into CASSPLSGHNTGELFF.

The chain joins TRBV7-9 to TRBJ2-2; the match to TRBD1 covers 7 bases. This CDR3 has 17 residues. The ends lost 6 bases at V and 4 bases at J; junction bases unmatched: 14. The germline V gene has CDR1 SEHNR and CDR2 FQNEAQ (reference sequence). In nucleotides, the CDR3 is TGTGCCAGCAGACCTAGTTACAGGGGCCCTAGCACCGGGGAGCTGTTTTTT. Protein sequence: CASRPSYRGPSTGELFF.

The chain couples TRBV6-5 to TRBJ1-2; 7 bases agree with TRBD1. The length of the CDR3 is 12 residues. The germline V gene encodes CDR1 MNHEY and CDR2 SVGAGI. V was clipped by 6 bases and J by 2 bases; unmatched bases: 0. This CDR3 reads CASRQGNYGYTF. CDR3 nucleotide sequence: TGTGCCAGCAGACAGGGGAACTATGGCTACACCTTC.